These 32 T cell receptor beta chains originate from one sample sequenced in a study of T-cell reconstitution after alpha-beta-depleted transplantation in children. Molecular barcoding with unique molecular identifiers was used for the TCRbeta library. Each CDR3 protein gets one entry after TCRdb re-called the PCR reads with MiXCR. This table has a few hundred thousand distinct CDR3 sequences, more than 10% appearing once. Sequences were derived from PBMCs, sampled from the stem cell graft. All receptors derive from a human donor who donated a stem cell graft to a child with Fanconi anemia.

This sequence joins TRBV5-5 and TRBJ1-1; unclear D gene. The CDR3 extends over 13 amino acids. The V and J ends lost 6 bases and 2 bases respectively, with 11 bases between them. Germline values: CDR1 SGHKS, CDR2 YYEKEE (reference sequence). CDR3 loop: CASTRAVNTEAFF. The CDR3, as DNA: TGTGCCAGCACCCGGGCAGTAAACACTGAAGCTTTCTTT.

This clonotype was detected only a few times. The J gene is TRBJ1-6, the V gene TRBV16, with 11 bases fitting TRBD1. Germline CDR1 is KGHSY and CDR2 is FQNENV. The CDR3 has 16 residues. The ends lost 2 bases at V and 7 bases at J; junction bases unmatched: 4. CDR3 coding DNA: TGTGCCAGCAGCCAAGCCCGGACAGGGGGCAATTCACCCCTCCACTTT. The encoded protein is CASSQARTGGNSPLHF.

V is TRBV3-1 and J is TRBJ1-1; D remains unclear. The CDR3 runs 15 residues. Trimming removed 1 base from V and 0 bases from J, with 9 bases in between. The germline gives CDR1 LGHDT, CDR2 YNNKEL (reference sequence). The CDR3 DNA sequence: TGTGCCAGCAGCCAAGGGCGGAGCCTGAACACTGAAGCTTTCTTT. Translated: CASSQGRSLNTEAFF.

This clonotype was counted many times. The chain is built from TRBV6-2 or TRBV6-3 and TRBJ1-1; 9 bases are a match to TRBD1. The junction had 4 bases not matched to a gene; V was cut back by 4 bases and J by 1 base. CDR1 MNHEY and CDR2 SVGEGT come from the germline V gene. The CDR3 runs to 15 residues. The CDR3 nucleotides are TGTGCCAGCAGTTCACAGGGGGCCGGGAACACTGAAGCTTTCTTT. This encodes CASSSQGAGNTEAFF.

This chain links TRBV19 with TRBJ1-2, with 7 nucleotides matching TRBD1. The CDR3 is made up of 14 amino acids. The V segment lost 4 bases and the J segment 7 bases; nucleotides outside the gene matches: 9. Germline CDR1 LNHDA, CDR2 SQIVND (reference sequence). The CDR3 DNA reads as TGTGCCAGTAGTAAAAGGGGGCCAATTTCTGGCTACACCTTC. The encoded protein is CASSKRGPISGYTF. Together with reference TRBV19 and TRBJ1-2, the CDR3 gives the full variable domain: DGGITQSPKYLFRKEGQNVTLSCEQNLNHDAMYWYRQDPGQGLRLIYYSQIVNDFQKGDIAEGYSVSREKKESFPLTVTSAQKNPTAFYLCASSKRGPISGYTFGSGTRLTVV.

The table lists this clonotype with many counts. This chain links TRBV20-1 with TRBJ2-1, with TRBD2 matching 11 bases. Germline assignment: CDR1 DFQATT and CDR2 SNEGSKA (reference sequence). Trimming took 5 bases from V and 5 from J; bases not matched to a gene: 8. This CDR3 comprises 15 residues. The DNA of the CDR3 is TGCAGTGCTCCAACTAGCGGGAGCTTAAACAATGAGCAGTTCTTC. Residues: CSAPTSGSLNNEQFF.

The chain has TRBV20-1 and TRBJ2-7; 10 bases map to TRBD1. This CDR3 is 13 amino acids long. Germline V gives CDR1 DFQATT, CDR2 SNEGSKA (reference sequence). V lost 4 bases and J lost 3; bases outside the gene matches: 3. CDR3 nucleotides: TGCAGTGCTACCGGGACAGGGGTCTACGAGCAGTACTTC. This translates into CSATGTGVYEQYF.

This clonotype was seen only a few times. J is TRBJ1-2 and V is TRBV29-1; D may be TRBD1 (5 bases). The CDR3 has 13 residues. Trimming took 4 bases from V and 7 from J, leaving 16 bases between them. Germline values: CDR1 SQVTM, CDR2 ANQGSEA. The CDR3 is CSVGRGADCGYTF. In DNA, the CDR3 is TGCAGCGTTGGCCGAGGGGCGGACTGTGGCTACACCTTC.

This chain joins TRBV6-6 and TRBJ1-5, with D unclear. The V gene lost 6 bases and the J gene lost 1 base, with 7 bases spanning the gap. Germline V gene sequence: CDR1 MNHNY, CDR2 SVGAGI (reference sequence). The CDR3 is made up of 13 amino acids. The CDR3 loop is CASRELSNQPQHF. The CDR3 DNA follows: TGTGCCAGCAGAGAATTAAGCAATCAGCCCCAGCATTTT.

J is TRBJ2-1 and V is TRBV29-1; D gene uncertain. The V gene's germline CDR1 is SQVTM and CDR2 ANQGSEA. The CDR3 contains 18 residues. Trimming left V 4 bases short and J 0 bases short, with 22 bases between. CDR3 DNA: TGCAGCGTTGTCCGCCTTGGGTTCGCCGGCGGCTCCTACAATGAGCAGTTCTTC. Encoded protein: CSVVRLGFAGGSYNEQFF.

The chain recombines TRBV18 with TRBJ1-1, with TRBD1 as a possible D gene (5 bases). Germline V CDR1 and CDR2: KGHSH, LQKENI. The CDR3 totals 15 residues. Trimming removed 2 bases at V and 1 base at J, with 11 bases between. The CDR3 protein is CASSPGGDQNTEAFF. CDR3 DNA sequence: TGTGCCAGCTCACCAGGGGGGGACCAGAACACTGAAGCTTTCTTT.

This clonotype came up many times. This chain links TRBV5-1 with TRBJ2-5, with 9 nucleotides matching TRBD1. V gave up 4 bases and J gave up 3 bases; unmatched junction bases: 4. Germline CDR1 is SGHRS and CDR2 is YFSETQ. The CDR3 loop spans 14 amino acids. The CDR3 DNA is TGCGCCAGCAGCCCGAGGGACAGGGAAGAGACCCAGTACTTC. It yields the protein CASSPRDREETQYF.

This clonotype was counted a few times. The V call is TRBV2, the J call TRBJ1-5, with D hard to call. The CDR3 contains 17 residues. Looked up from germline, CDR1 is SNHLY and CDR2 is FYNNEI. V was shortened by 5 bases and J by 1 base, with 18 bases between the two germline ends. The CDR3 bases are TGTGCCAGCAGTATTCGACTGGACCCTGGAAGCAATCAGCCCCAGCATTTT. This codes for CASSIRLDPGSNQPQHF.

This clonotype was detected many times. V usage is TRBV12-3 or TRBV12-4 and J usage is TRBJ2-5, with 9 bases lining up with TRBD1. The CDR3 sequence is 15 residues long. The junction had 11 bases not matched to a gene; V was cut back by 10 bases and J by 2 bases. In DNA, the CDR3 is TGTGCCATCTCTCCGGGACAGGGAACTCAAGAGACCCAGTACTTC. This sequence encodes CAISPGQGTQETQYF.

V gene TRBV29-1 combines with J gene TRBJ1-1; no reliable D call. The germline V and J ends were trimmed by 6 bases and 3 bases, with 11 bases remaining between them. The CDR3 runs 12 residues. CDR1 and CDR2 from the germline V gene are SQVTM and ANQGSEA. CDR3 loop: CSVLDLYTEAFF. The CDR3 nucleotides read TGCAGCGTGCTGGACTTATACACTGAAGCTTTCTTT.

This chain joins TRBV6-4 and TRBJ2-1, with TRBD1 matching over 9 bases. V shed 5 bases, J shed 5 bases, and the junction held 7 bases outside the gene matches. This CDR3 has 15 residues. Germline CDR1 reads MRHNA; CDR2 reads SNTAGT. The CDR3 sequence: CASSSGDRDHNEQFF. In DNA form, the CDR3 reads TGTGCCAGCAGTTCTGGGGACAGGGACCACAATGAGCAGTTCTTC.

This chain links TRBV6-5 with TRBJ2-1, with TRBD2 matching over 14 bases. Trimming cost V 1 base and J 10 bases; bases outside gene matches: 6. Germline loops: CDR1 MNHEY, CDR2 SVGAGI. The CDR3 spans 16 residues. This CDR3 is CASSYLTSGGAGEQFF. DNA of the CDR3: TGTGCCAGCAGTTACTTGACTAGCGGGGGGGCCGGGGAGCAGTTCTTC.

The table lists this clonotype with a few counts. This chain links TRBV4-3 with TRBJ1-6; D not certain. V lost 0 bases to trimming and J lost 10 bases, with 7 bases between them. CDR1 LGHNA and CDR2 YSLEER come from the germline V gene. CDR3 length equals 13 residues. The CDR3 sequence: CASSQDGESPLHF. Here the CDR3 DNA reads TGCGCCAGCAGCCAAGATGGAGAATCACCCCTCCACTTT.

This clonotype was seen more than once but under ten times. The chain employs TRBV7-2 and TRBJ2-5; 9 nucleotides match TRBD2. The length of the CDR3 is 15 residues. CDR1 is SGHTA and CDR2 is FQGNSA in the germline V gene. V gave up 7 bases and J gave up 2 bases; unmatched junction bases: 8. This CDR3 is CASTLVAGVQETQYF. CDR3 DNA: TGTGCCAGCACCCTAGTAGCGGGAGTTCAAGAGACCCAGTACTTC.

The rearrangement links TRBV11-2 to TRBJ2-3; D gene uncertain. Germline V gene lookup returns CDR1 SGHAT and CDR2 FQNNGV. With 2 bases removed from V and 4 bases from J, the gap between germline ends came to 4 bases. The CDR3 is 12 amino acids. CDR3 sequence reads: CASSLIADTQYF. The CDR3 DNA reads TGTGCCAGCAGCTTAATTGCAGATACGCAGTATTTT.

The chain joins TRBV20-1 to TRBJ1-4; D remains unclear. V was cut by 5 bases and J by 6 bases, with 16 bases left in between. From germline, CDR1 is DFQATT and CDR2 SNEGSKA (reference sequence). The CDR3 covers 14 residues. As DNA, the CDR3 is TGCAGTGCTGAGTGGGATGAAGACGATGAAAAACTGTTTTTT. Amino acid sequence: CSAEWDEDDEKLFF.

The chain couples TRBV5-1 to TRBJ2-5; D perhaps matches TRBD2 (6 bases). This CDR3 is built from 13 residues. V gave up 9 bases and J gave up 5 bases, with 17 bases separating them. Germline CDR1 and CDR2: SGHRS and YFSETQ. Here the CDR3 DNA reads TGCGCCACCCGGTCTAGCGCGGCGGAGACCCAGTACTTC. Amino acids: CATRSSAAETQYF.

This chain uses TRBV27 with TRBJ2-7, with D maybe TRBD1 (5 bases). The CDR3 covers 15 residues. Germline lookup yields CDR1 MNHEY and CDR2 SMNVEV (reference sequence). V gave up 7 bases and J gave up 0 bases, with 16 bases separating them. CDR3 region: CASKPKNRYSYEQYF. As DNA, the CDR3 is TGTGCCAGCAAGCCTAAGAACAGGTACTCCTACGAGCAGTACTTC.

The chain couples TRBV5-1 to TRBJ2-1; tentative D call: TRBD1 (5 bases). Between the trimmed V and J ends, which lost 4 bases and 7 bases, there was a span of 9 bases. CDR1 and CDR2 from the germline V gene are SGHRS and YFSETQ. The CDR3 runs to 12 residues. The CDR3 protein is CASSEPGNEQFF. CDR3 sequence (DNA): TGCGCCAGCAGCGAACCAGGGAATGAGCAGTTCTTC.

CDR3 nucleotide sequence: TGTGCCAGCAGTTCATCAACCGGGACGCGGCATGGCTACACCTTC. As protein: CASSSSTGTRHGYTF. V is TRBV12-3 or TRBV12-4 and J is TRBJ1-2; D possibly corresponds to TRBD1 (5 bases). The CDR3 runs 15 residues. V lost 4 bases, J lost 6 bases, and 18 bases lay in between.

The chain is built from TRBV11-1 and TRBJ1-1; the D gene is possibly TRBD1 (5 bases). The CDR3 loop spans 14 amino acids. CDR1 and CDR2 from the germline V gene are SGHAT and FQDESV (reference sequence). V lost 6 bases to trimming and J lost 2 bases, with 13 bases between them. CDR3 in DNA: TGTGCCAGCAGGTCCCCCGGGGCCAACACTGAAGCTTTCTTT. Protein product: CASRSPGANTEAFF.

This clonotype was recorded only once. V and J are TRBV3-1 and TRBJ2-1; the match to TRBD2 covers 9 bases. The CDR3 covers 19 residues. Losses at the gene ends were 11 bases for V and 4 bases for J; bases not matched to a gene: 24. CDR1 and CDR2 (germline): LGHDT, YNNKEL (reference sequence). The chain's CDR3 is CACCQDFLSGSGGYNEQFF. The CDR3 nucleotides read TGTGCCTGCTGCCAAGACTTTCTTAGCGGGAGCGGGGGTTACAATGAGCAGTTCTTC.

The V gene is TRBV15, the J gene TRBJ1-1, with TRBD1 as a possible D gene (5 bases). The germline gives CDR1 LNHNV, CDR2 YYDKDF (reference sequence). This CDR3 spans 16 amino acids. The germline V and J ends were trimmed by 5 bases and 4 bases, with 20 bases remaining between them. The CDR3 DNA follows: TGTGCCACCAGCTCACGAAAGTTGACAGCAGTCACTGAAGCTTTCTTT. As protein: CATSSRKLTAVTEAFF.

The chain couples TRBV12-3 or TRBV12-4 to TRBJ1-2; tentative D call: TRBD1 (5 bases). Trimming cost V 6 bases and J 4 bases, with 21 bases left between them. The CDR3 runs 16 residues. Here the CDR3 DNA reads TGTGCCAGCAGCCGAAGCCCAGGGACCGCGTCCTATGGCTACACCTTC. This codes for CASSRSPGTASYGYTF.

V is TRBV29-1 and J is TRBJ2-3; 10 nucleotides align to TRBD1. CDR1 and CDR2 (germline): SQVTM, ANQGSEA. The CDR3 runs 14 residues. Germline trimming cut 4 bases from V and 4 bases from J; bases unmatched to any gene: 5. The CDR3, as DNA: TGCAGCGTTGTCCGGGACAGGGGCGCAGATACGCAGTATTTT. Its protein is CSVVRDRGADTQYF.

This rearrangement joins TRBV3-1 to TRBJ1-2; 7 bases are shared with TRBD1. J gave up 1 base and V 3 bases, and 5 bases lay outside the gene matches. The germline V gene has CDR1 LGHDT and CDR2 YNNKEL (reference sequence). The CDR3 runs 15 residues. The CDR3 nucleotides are TGTGCCAGCAGCCAGGTCGCAGGGGGTAACTATGGCTACACCTTC. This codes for CASSQVAGGNYGYTF. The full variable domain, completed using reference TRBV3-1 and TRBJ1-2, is DTAVSQTPKYLVTQMGNDKSIKCEQNLGHDTMYWYKQDSKKFLKIMFSYNNKELIINETVPNRFSPKSPDKAHLNLHINSLELGDSAVYFCASSQVAGGNYGYTFGSGTRLTVV.

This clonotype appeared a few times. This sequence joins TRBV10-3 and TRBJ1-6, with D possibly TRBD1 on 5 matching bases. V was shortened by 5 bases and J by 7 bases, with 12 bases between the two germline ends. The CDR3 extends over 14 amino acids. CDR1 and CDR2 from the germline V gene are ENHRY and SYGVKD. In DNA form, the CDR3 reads TGTGCCATCAGTTGGGACCGGTCCAATTCACCCCTCCACTTT. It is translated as CAISWDRSNSPLHF.